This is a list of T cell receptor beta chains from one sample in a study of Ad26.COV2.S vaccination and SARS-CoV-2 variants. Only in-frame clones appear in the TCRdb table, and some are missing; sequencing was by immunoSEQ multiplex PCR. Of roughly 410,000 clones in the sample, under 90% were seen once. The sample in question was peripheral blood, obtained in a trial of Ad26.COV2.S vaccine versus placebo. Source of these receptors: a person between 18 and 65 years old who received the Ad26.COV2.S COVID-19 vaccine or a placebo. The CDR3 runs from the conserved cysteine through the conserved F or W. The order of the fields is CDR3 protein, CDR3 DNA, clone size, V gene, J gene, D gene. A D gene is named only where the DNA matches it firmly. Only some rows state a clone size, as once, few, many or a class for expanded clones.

CASSQVSGAKEAFF	TGCGCCAGCAGCCAAGTCTCGGGGGCCAAGGAAGCTTTCTTT	once	TRBV4-1	TRBJ1-1	NA
CASSYLEGAGGYTF	TGTGCCAGCAGTTACCTTGAAGGGGCCGGTGGCTACACCTTC	few	TRBV6-5	TRBJ1-2	NA
CASWTATYEQYF	TGTGCCAGTTGGACAGCTACCTACGAGCAGTACTTC	NA	TRBV7-3	TRBJ2-7	NA
CASRGTEINEKLFF	TGTGCCAGTAGGGGGACAGAGATTAATGAAAAACTGTTTTTT	NA	TRBV19	TRBJ1-4	TRBD1
CASSTYRPEQFF	TGTGCCAGCAGCACTTACCGCCCGGAGCAGTTCTTC	NA	TRBV6-2/TRBV6-3	TRBJ2-1	NA
CASNPGNGGEQYF	TGTGCCAGCAACCCGGGGAACGGGGGCGAGCAGTACTTC	NA	TRBV12-3/TRBV12-4	TRBJ2-7	NA
CASSRSGQTYEQQYF	TGTGCCAGCAGCAGATCGGGACAGACATATGAACAGCAGTACTTC	NA	TRBV4-2	TRBJ2-7	TRBD1
CASSRTAGGQFGIQYF	TGTGCCAGCAGCCGTACAGCGGGGGGGCAATTTGGCATTCAGTACTTC	NA	TRBV3-1/TRBV3-2	TRBJ2-4	TRBD2
CASSLGRDRGAGANVLTF	TGCGCCAGCAGCTTAGGGAGGGACAGGGGAGCCGGGGCCAACGTCCTGACTTTC	NA	TRBV5-1	TRBJ2-6	TRBD1
CAIRKLAGNEQFF	TGTGCCATCCGCAAGTTGGCAGGCAATGAGCAGTTCTTC	NA	TRBV10-3	TRBJ2-1	NA
CASSSAFGGGDTEAFF	TGTGCCAGCAGCTCCGCCTTTGGGGGTGGGGACACTGAAGCTTTCTTT	NA	TRBV7-2	TRBJ1-1	NA
CASSPGTGGSQPQHF	TGTGCCAGCAGCCCCGGGACAGGGGGCTCTCAGCCCCAGCATTTT	NA	TRBV11-2	TRBJ1-5	TRBD1
CASSPLQGNYNEQFF	TGTGCCAGCTCACCATTACAGGGTAACTACAATGAGCAGTTCTTC	NA	TRBV18	TRBJ2-1	NA
CASSFSRMNQPQHF	TGTGCCAGCAGCTTTTCTCGGATGAATCAGCCCCAGCATTTT	NA	TRBV5-6	TRBJ1-5	NA
CAWSRAYLSGANVLTF	TGTGCCTGGAGCAGGGCCTACCTCTCTGGGGCCAACGTCCTGACTTTC	NA	TRBV30	TRBJ2-6	NA
CATSRVPSGTQYF	TGTGCCACCAGCAGAGTCCCCTCGGGTACGCAGTATTTT	NA	TRBV15	TRBJ2-3	NA
CASSQPRAASGANVLTF	TGCGCCAGCAGCCAGCCCCGAGCAGCCTCTGGGGCCAACGTCCTGACTTTC	NA	TRBV4-1	TRBJ2-6	NA
CASSQELTAGTQYF	TGCGCCAGCAGCCAAGAACTAACCGCAGGGACCCAGTACTTC	NA	TRBV4-3	TRBJ2-5	NA
CSVRRGNYGYTF	TGCAGCGTTCGCAGGGGAAACTATGGCTACACCTTC	NA	TRBV29-1	TRBJ1-2	NA
CASSYQSRSTEAFF	TGTGCCAGCAGCTACCAATCCCGGAGCACTGAAGCTTTCTTT	NA	TRBV6-5	TRBJ1-1	NA
CASSQPTRGEQGGYTF	TGCGCCAGCAGCCAACCTACACGAGGGGAACAGGGAGGCTACACCTTC	NA	TRBV4-1	TRBJ1-2	NA
CASSMAGTGAEYF	TGTGCCAGCAGTATGGCCGGGACAGGGGCGGAGTACTTC	once	TRBV25-1	TRBJ2-7	TRBD1
CASSEGRAGNQPQHF	TGTGCCAGCAGTGAAGGGCGGGCAGGGAATCAGCCCCAGCATTTT	NA	TRBV2	TRBJ1-5	NA
CASSQEGRGFYEQYF	TGTGCCAGCAGTCAGGAGGGCAGGGGATTCTACGAGCAGTACTTC	NA	TRBV6-5	TRBJ2-7	NA
CASSRDRGYTEAFF	TGTGCCAGCAGCCGAGACAGGGGGTACACTGAAGCTTTCTTT	NA	TRBV5-8	TRBJ1-1	TRBD1
CASSFRRRRGAEAFF	TGCGCCAGCAGCTTTCGGCGTCGACGGGGGGCTGAAGCTTTCTTT	NA	TRBV5-1	TRBJ1-1	NA